These 17 T cell receptor beta chains came from one sample sequenced in a study of blood T cells in healthy people across ages. It was with a sample-barcoded 5' primer and a J-beta primer mix that a second PCR of roughly 7 to 12 cycles was run. TCRdb re-analysed the 5' RACE reads in MiXCR, keeping a single row per CDR3 protein. Among over 1,500,000 distinct CDR3 sequences listed, about 39% were seen once. The sample consisted of blood. These receptors came from a human donor in good health.

This sequence joins TRBV7-2 and TRBJ2-7, with D possibly matching TRBD1 (7 bases). The V and J ends lost 4 bases and 5 bases respectively, with 18 bases between them. Germline V CDR1 and CDR2: SGHTA, FQGNSA. The CDR3 contains 15 residues. The CDR3 loop reads CASSSGGVGGHEQYF. The CDR3 nucleotides read TGTGCCAGCAGCTCCGGAGGGGTAGGGGGCCACGAGCAGTACTTC.

This chain connects TRBV14 to TRBJ2-5, with 8 bases fitting TRBD2. Germline CDR1 is SGHDN and CDR2 is FVKESK. This CDR3 is built from 19 residues. J gave up 5 bases and V 5 bases, and 22 bases lay outside the gene matches. The CDR3 protein is CASSDSPSRMGLVRETQYF. CDR3 sequence (DNA): TGTGCCAGCAGCGATAGCCCGTCTAGGATGGGACTAGTGAGGGAGACCCAGTACTTC. Together with reference TRBV14 and TRBJ2-5, the CDR3 gives the full variable domain: EAGVTQFPSHSVIEKGQTVTLRCDPISGHDNLYWYRRVMGKEIKFLLHFVKESKQDESGMPNNRFLAERTGGTYSTLKVQPAELEDSGVYFCASSDSPSRMGLVRETQYFGPGTRLLVL.

The rearrangement links TRBV5-4 to TRBJ2-5; D is ambiguous. Germline V gene data show CDR1 as SGHNT and CDR2 as YYREEE (reference sequence). This CDR3 has 15 residues. Trimming shortened V by 4 bases and J by 7 bases, and 20 bases separated the two germline ends. CDR3 in DNA: TGTGCCAGCAGCCCCGCTGGTGACCGGCTGGCGACCCAGTACTTC. It is translated as CASSPAGDRLATQYF.

In this sample, this clonotype turned up a few times. The gene calls are TRBV19 and TRBJ2-7; 11 bases are shared with TRBD2. The J call may not be correct, given that the DNA end is closer to TRBJ2-4. Germline-derived CDR1 and CDR2 are LNHDA and SQIVND (reference sequence). The CDR3 is 15 amino acids. Here the CDR3 DNA reads TGTGCCAGTAGGCACAATAGCGGGGGGGCTGACATTCAGTACTTC. It is translated as CASRHNSGGADIQYF.

This clonotype was seen repeatedly, ten times or more. The CDR3 spells CASSPAYKGSYEQYF. The CDR3 DNA reads as TGTGCCAGCAGTCCCGCCTACAAGGGATCCTACGAGCAGTACTTC. The chain employs TRBV12-3 or TRBV12-4 and TRBJ2-7, with D unclear. This CDR3 is built from 15 residues. Trimming cost V 5 bases and J 1 base, with 15 bases left between them.

This clonotype has only a few counts. At one end, the junction sequence differs from germline, possibly due to a read error. The chain couples TRBV4-2 to TRBJ2-3; a possible D gene is TRBD1 (5 bases). CDR3 length equals 17 residues. In germline, CDR1 is LGHNA, CDR2 YNFKEQ. This chain's CDR3 is CASSQDSRLWGTDTRYF. The CDR3 DNA reads as TGTGCCAGCAGCCAAGATTCGCGATTATGGGGCACAGATACGCGGTATTTT.

This chain links TRBV10-3 with TRBJ2-7, with D possibly called TRBD1 or TRBD2 (5 bases each). The germline V and J ends were trimmed by 2 bases and 0 bases, with 8 bases remaining between them. Germline V CDR1 and CDR2: ENHRY, SYGVKD. The CDR3 contains 14 residues. The CDR3 DNA follows: TGTGCCATCAGTGAGGCAGGGAGCTCCTACGAGCAGTACTTC. As protein: CAISEAGSSYEQYF.

The CDR3 bases are TGTGCCAGCAGTGAGGGGATTCAGCCCCAGCATTTT. It codes for CASSEGIQPQHF. V is TRBV2 and J is TRBJ1-5; D remains ambiguous. Between the trimmed V and J ends, which lost 3 bases and 6 bases, there was a span of 6 bases. CDR1 SNHLY and CDR2 FYNNEI come from the germline V gene. This CDR3 is built from 12 residues.

V is TRBV7-9 and J is TRBJ2-7, with 9 nucleotides matching TRBD2. The CDR3 is 15 residues long. Per germline, CDR1 SEHNR and CDR2 FQNEAQ (reference sequence). The junction had 9 bases not matched to a gene; V was cut back by 4 bases and J by 5 bases. CDR3 in amino acids: CASSYAGGEVHEQYF. CDR3 sequence (DNA): TGTGCCAGCAGCTACGCGGGGGGGGAGGTCCACGAGCAGTACTTC.

This clonotype was seen once. The chain links TRBV7-9 to TRBJ2-1; the D call may be TRBD1 or TRBD2 (6 bases each). This CDR3 has 14 amino acids. V was trimmed by 2 bases and J by 8 bases, leaving 13 bases between them. Germline V gene sequence: CDR1 SEHNR, CDR2 FQNEAQ (reference sequence). CDR3 in amino acids: CASSLRAGEDEQFF. For the CDR3, the DNA is TGTGCCAGCAGCTTAAGGGCAGGGGAGGATGAGCAGTTCTTC.

This clonotype appeared many times. V and J are TRBV7-2 and TRBJ2-7; D possibly corresponds to TRBD2 (5 bases). Per the germline V gene, CDR1 is SGHTA and CDR2 is FQGNSA. There are 14 residues in the CDR3. V was cut by 0 bases and J by 0 bases, with 6 bases left in between. The DNA for the CDR3 is TGTGCCAGCAGCTTAGCCGGACTCTCCTACGAGCAGTACTTC. It encodes CASSLAGLSYEQYF.

CDR3 nucleotide sequence: TGTGCCAGCGGCCCTGGATCTAGGGCTAGCGGGGGCCGATCCTACAATGAGCAGTTCTTC. It is translated as CASGPGSRASGGRSYNEQFF. This chain connects TRBV6-2 or TRBV6-3 to TRBJ2-1; 10 nucleotides align to TRBD2. V was pared by 8 bases and J by 1 base, with 20 bases of the junction left unmatched. The CDR3 consists of 20 residues. The germline V gene has CDR1 MNHEY and CDR2 SVGEGT.

This clonotype showed up just a few times. This chain uses TRBV29-1 with TRBJ2-5; 7 bases fit TRBD1. Germline lookup yields CDR1 SQVTM and CDR2 ANQGSEA. The CDR3 totals 13 residues. V shed 6 bases, J shed 3 bases, and the junction held 7 bases outside the gene matches. CDR3 residues: CSVKTGVEETQYF. CDR3 in DNA: TGCAGCGTAAAAACAGGGGTTGAAGAGACCCAGTACTTC.

The V call is TRBV5-1, the J call TRBJ1-1, with D perhaps TRBD1 (5 bases). Germline V gene lookup returns CDR1 SGHRS and CDR2 YFSETQ. Trimming removed 3 bases at V and 1 base at J, with 10 bases between. The CDR3 totals 14 residues. The chain's CDR3 is CASSYQQENTEAFF. The DNA of the CDR3 is TGCGCCAGCAGCTACCAACAGGAGAACACTGAAGCTTTCTTT.

The chain couples TRBV6-2 or TRBV6-3 to TRBJ2-5; D perhaps matches TRBD1 (5 bases). The last part of the DNA fits TRBJ2-7 better; the J call may be wrong. CDR1 is MNHEY, CDR2 SVGEGT, per germline. CDR3 length equals 14 residues. This CDR3 is CASSQPGFVYEQYF. The CDR3 DNA follows: TGTGCCAGCAGTCAACCAGGGTTCGTTTACGAGCAGTACTTC.

This rearrangement joins TRBV7-9 to TRBJ2-1; 8 nucleotides agree with TRBD2. Per germline, CDR1 SEHNR and CDR2 FQNEAQ (reference sequence). The CDR3 is 19 residues long. The V segment lost 5 bases and the J segment 0 bases; nucleotides outside the gene matches: 15. CDR3 protein: CASSDPAGSSGFSYNEQFF. Written as DNA, the CDR3 is TGTGCCAGCAGCGATCCCGCGGGCTCTAGCGGGTTCTCCTACAATGAGCAGTTCTTC. Complete variable domain (other parts from reference TRBV7-9 and TRBJ2-1): DTGVSQNPRHKITKRGQNVTFRCDPISEHNRLYWYRQTLGQGPEFLTYFQNEAQLEKSRLLSDRFSAERPKGSFSTLEIQRTEQGDSAMYLCASSDPAGSSGFSYNEQFFGPGTRLTVL.

This clonotype has just a few counts. V is TRBV29-1 and J is TRBJ1-2; TRBD1 matches at 7 bases. This CDR3 is 13 amino acids long. The V gene's germline CDR1 is SQVTM and CDR2 ANQGSEA. V was clipped by 6 bases and J by 3 bases; unmatched bases: 7. The CDR3 is CSVSGQNDYGYTF. CDR3 nucleotides: TGCAGCGTATCGGGACAGAATGACTATGGCTACACCTTC.